A selection of T cell receptor beta chains follows, all from one sample in a study of blood T cell repertoires in COVID-19. Generated by immunoSEQ multiplex PCR, the TCRdb table keeps only in-frame clones and is missing some. Of about 86,000 clones in the sample, roughly four fifths are singletons; the top ten hold more than 1%. Sequenced sample: peripheral blood. The receptors were gathered from a woman aged 80 or over with acute or convalescent COVID-19. The CDR3 runs from the conserved cysteine through the conserved F or W. The D gene is left open where the match is weak. Rows may omit the clone size; those that give it use once, few, many or a size class.

J gene | V gene | clone size | D gene | CDR3 DNA | CDR3 protein
TRBJ1-6 | TRBV7-6 | NA | TRBD1 | TGTGCCAGCAGCAGCGCGAGTGGCGGACAGGATTCACCCCTCCACTTT | CASSSASGGQDSPLHF
TRBJ1-4 | TRBV6-5 | once | NA | TGTGCCAGCAGGGCCGGGACTAATGAAAAACTGTTTTTT | CASRAGTNEKLFF
TRBJ2-7 | TRBV2 | few | NA | TGTGCCAGCAGTGACAGGGGAGTCTCCTACGAGCAGTACTTC | CASSDRGVSYEQYF
TRBJ1-6 | TRBV7-2 | once | NA | TGTGCCAGCAGCCCCACAGTGGGTAATTCACCCCTCCACTTT | CASSPTVGNSPLHF
TRBJ1-1 | TRBV6-5 | NA | NA | TGTGCCAGCCGACAGGTGATGAACACTGAAGCTTTCTTT | CASRQVMNTEAFF
TRBJ2-5 | TRBV15 | NA | NA | TGTGCCACCAGCAGAGATCTTTACCAAGAGACCCAGTACTTC | CATSRDLYQETQYF
TRBJ1-3 | TRBV20-1 | NA | NA | TGCAGTGTTACGCAGGGAAACACCATATATTTT | CSVTQGNTIYF
TRBJ2-7 | TRBV3-1/TRBV3-2 | NA | TRBD1 | TGTGCCAGCAGCCAGGCGACAGGGTCCTACGAGCAGTACTTC | CASSQATGSYEQYF
TRBJ1-1 | TRBV5-8 | once | TRBD1 | TGTGCCAGCAGGCCGGGACAGGGGGCTGTCACTGAAGCTTTCTTT | CASRPGQGAVTEAFF
TRBJ2-1 | TRBV2 | NA | NA | TGTGCCAGCAGTAAAGACCGTAGAGGTGAGCAGTTCTTC | CASSKDRRGEQFF
TRBJ2-7 | TRBV3-1/TRBV3-2 | NA | NA | TGTGCCAGCAGCCAAGATCTTACAGGTGCCTACGAGCAGTACTTC | CASSQDLTGAYEQYF
TRBJ1-1 | TRBV10-3 | NA | NA | TGTGCCATCAGTCTTGGAGGGGACACTGAAGCTTTCTTT | CAISLGGDTEAFF
TRBJ1-1 | TRBV11-3 | NA | NA | TGTGCCAGCAGCTTAGGTTCCCCAGGGGAAGCTTTCTTT | CASSLGSPGEAFF